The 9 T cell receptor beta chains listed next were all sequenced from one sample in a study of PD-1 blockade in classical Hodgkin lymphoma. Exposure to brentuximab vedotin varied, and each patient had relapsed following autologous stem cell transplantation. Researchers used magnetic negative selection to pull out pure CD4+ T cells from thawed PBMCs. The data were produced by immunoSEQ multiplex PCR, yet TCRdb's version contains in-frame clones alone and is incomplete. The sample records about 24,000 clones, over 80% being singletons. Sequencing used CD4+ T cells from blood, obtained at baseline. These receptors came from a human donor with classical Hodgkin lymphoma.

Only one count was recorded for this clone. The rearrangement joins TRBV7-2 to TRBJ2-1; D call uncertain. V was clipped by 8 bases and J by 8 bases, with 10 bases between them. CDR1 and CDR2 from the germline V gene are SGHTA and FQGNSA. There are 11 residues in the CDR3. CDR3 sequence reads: CASSQFYEQFF. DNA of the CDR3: TGTGCCAGCTCCCAGTTCTATGAGCAGTTCTTC.

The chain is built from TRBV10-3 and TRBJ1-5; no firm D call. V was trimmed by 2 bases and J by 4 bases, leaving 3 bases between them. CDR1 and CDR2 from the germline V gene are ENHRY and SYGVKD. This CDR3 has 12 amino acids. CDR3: CAISEQNQPQHF. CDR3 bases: TGTGCCATCAGTGAGCAGAATCAGCCCCAGCATTTT.

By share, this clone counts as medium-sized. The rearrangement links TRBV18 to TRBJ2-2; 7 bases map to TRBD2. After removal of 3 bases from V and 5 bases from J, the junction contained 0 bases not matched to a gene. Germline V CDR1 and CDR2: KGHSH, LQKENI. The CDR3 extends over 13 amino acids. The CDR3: CASSPRETGELFF. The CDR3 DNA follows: TGTGCCAGCTCACCGCGGGAGACCGGGGAGCTGTTTTTT.

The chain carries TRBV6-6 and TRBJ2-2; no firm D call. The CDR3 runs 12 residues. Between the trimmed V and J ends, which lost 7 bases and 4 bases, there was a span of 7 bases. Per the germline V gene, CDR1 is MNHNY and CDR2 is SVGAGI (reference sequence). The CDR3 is CASNPGTGELFF. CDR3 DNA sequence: TGTGCCAGCAACCCCGGCACCGGGGAGCTGTTTTTT.

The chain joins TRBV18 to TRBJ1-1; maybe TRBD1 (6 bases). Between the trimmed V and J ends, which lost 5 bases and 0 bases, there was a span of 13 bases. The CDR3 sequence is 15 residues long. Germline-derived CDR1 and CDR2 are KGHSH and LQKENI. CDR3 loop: CASSSDRDMNTEAFF. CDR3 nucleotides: TGTGCCAGCTCATCCGACCGGGACATGAACACTGAAGCTTTCTTT.

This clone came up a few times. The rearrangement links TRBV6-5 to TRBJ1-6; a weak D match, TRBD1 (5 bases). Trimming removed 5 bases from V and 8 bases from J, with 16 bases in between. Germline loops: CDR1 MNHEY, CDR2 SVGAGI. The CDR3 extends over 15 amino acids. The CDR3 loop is CASSPLLEGYSPLHF. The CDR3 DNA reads TGTGCCAGCAGTCCGTTGTTAGAGGGGTATTCACCCCTCCACTTT.

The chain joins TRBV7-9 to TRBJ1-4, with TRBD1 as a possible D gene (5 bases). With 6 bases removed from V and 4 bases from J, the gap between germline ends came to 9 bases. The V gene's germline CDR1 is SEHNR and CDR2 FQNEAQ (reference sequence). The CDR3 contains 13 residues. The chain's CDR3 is CASSRDHNEKLFF. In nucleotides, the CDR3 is TGTGCCAGCAGTAGGGACCATAATGAAAAACTGTTTTTT.

The CDR3 DNA is TGTGCCAGCAGACGCGACCCCGGATTCAGCACAGATACGCAGTATTTT. This gives the protein CASRRDPGFSTDTQYF. The chain is built from TRBV7-8 and TRBJ2-3; no definite D call. The CDR3 consists of 16 residues. V lost 6 bases and J 0 bases, leaving 16 bases between the germline ends. Germline V gene data show CDR1 as SGHVS and CDR2 as FQNEAQ.

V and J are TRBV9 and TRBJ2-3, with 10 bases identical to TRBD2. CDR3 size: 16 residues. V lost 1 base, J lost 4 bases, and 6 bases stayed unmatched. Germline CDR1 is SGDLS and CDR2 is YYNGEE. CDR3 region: CASSVFSGGPPDTQYF. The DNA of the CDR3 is TGTGCCAGCAGCGTATTTAGCGGGGGGCCCCCAGATACGCAGTATTTT.